This is a list of T cell receptor beta chains from one sample in a study of cytomegalovirus exposure and HLA in healthy donors. Sequencing used immunoSEQ multiplex PCR; TCRdb keeps in-frame clones, though not all of them. The table has under 200,000 clones, 10% to 15% seen once; the top ten hold over 6.5%. What was sequenced was PBMCs. The origin of the receptors is a man aged 50-59 years in good health and CMV-seropositive. Each CDR3 is given with its conserved first and last residue. Fields, in order: J gene, D gene, clone size, V gene, CDR3 protein, CDR3 DNA. The D gene is left open where the match is weak. Expanded clones are given a class, and other clones once, few, many or no size at all.

J: TRBJ1-1
D: NA
size: NA
V: TRBV7-7
CDR3: CASSPPPDKNTEAFF
DNA: TGTGCTAGCAGCCCTCCCCCCGACAAGAACACTGAAGCTTTCTTT

J: TRBJ2-3
D: TRBD2
size: NA
V: TRBV5-1
CDR3: CASCNQAGAGTDTQYF
DNA: TGCGCCAGCTGTAACCAAGCGGGGGCCGGCACAGATACGCAGTATTTT

J: TRBJ2-4
D: NA
size: NA
V: TRBV11-3
CDR3: CASRGGDIQYF
DNA: TGTGCCAGCAGAGGAGGGGACATTCAGTACTTC

J: TRBJ1-1
D: NA
size: NA
V: TRBV4-3
CDR3: CASSQYASTGSTEAFF
DNA: TGCGCCAGCAGCCAATACGCTTCGACAGGTTCAACTGAAGCTTTCTTT

J: TRBJ2-3
D: TRBD2
size: few
V: TRBV7-2
CDR3: CASSLSLATIDTQYF
DNA: TGTGCCAGCAGCTTATCACTAGCGACAATAGATACGCAGTATTTT

J: TRBJ2-5
D: NA
size: few
V: TRBV5-1
CDR3: CASSLAGRETQYF
DNA: TGCGCCAGCAGCTTGGCGGGGAGAGAGACCCAGTACTTC

J: TRBJ2-1
D: TRBD2
size: NA
V: TRBV9
CDR3: CASSVALAGGSYNEQFF
DNA: TGTGCCAGCAGCGTAGCCCTAGCGGGGGGCTCCTACAATGAGCAGTTCTTC

J: TRBJ1-2
D: NA
size: NA
V: TRBV9
CDR3: CASTTGDNYGYTF
DNA: TGTGCCAGCACCACCGGGGATAACTATGGCTACACCTTC

J: TRBJ2-2
D: NA
size: NA
V: TRBV5-4
CDR3: CASSRRENTGELFF
DNA: TGTGCCAGCAGCCGCCGGGAGAACACCGGGGAGCTGTTTTTT

J: TRBJ1-4
D: NA
size: NA
V: TRBV15
CDR3: CATSIRAGGKLFF
DNA: TGTGCCACCAGCATCAGGGCGGGGGGAAAACTGTTTTTT

J: TRBJ2-5
D: NA
size: NA
V: TRBV5-6
CDR3: CASSLGVGRTRKTQYF
DNA: TGTGCCAGCAGCTTGGGTGTTGGCCGTACGAGGAAGACCCAGTACTTC

J: TRBJ2-5
D: TRBD2
size: few
V: TRBV5-6
CDR3: CASSLADGGVVETQYF
DNA: TGTGCCAGCAGCTTGGCCGACGGGGGGGTCGTAGAGACCCAGTACTTC

J: TRBJ1-6
D: NA
size: NA
V: TRBV11-2
CDR3: CASSLESSYNSPLHF
DNA: TGTGCCAGCAGCTTGGAGAGCTCCTATAATTCACCCCTCCACTTT

J: TRBJ1-2
D: TRBD1
size: few
V: TRBV6-4
CDR3: CASSDSGQGLNGYTF
DNA: TGTGCCAGCAGTGACTCGGGACAGGGTCTGAATGGCTACACCTTC

J: TRBJ1-6
D: NA
size: few
V: TRBV11-2
CDR3: CASSSTDLNSPLHF
DNA: TGTGCCAGCAGCTCCACCGACTTGAATTCACCCCTCCACTTT

J: TRBJ2-3
D: NA
size: NA
V: TRBV30
CDR3: CAWNHAESTDTQYF
DNA: TGTGCCTGGAATCACGCAGAAAGCACAGATACGCAGTATTTT

J: TRBJ2-5
D: NA
size: NA
V: TRBV5-1
CDR3: CASSPGLNQETQYF
DNA: TGCGCCAGCAGCCCCGGACTAAACCAAGAGACCCAGTACTTC

J: TRBJ2-3
D: TRBD1
size: NA
V: TRBV11-3
CDR3: CASSLGQGTDTQYF
DNA: TGTGCCAGCAGCTTGGGACAGGGGACAGATACGCAGTATTTT

J: TRBJ1-5
D: NA
size: NA
V: TRBV5-6
CDR3: CASSLSRADQPQHF
DNA: TGTGCCAGCAGCTTGTCCAGGGCAGATCAGCCCCAGCATTTT

J: TRBJ1-2
D: NA
size: few
V: TRBV7-6
CDR3: CASSTRQASRNYGYTF
DNA: TGTGCCAGCAGCACTCGACAGGCCTCCCGTAACTATGGCTACACCTTC

J: TRBJ1-4
D: NA
size: few
V: TRBV29-1
CDR3: CSVEQGLGEKLFF
DNA: TGCAGCGTTGAACAGGGCTTGGGTGAAAAACTGTTTTTT

J: TRBJ2-5
D: NA
size: few
V: TRBV5-1
CDR3: CASSLAAGVQETQYF
DNA: TGCGCCAGCAGCTTGGCGGCAGGGGTACAAGAGACCCAGTACTTC

J: TRBJ1-4
D: TRBD1
size: few
V: TRBV14
CDR3: CASSPTGGVEKLFF
DNA: TGTGCCAGCAGCCCTACAGGGGGTGTTGAAAAACTGTTTTTT

J: TRBJ1-2
D: NA
size: NA
V: TRBV4-3
CDR3: CASSQTHQGTYGYTF
DNA: TGCGCCAGCAGCCAAACCCATCAGGGAACCTATGGCTACACCTTC

J: TRBJ2-2
D: TRBD2
size: NA
V: TRBV7-3
CDR3: CASSDSGGPRTGELFF
DNA: TGTGCCAGCAGCGATAGCGGGGGCCCGAGAACCGGGGAGCTGTTTTTT

J: TRBJ2-1
D: NA
size: few
V: TRBV4-2
CDR3: CASSQDTSFYNEKFF
DNA: TGTGCCAGCAGCCAAGATACTAGCTTCTACAATGAGAAGTTCTTC

J: TRBJ2-3
D: NA
size: few
V: TRBV5-4
CDR3: CASSSFTDTQYF
DNA: TGTGCCAGCAGCTCGTTCACAGATACGCAGTATTTT

J: TRBJ1-2
D: NA
size: few
V: TRBV12-2
CDR3: CASRLRTPHTFF
DNA: TGTGCAAGTCGCCTAAGGACACCCCATACTTTCTTC

J: TRBJ1-2
D: NA
size: few
V: TRBV28
CDR3: CASSSRQLPAYGYTF
DNA: TGTGCCAGCAGTTCCAGACAGTTGCCTGCCTATGGCTACACCTTC

J: TRBJ2-3
D: TRBD2
size: few
V: TRBV5-4
CDR3: CASSQGTGGARTDTQYF
DNA: TGTGCCAGCAGCCAAGGGACGGGGGGAGCAAGGACAGATACGCAGTATTTT

J: TRBJ2-1
D: NA
size: few
V: TRBV9
CDR3: CASSVDTGWYNEQFF
DNA: TGTGCCAGCAGCGTAGATACAGGGTGGTACAATGAGCAGTTCTTC

J: TRBJ1-6
D: TRBD1
size: NA
V: TRBV11-3
CDR3: CASSAGGISPLHF
DNA: TGTGCCAGCAGCGCAGGGGGGATTTCACCCCTCCACTTT

J: TRBJ2-3
D: TRBD2
size: NA
V: TRBV7-6
CDR3: CASSPPGLAADTQYF
DNA: TGTGCCAGCAGCCCGCCGGGACTAGCGGCAGATACGCAGTATTTT

J: TRBJ1-5
D: NA
size: few
V: TRBV5-4
CDR3: CASSSNSDKPQHF
DNA: TGTGCCAGCAGCTCAAACTCGGACAAGCCCCAGCATTTT

J: TRBJ2-7
D: TRBD1
size: few
V: TRBV30
CDR3: CAWTRTGQSVEQYF
DNA: TGTGCCTGGACCCGGACAGGGCAATCGGTCGAGCAGTACTTC